The 18 T cell receptor beta chains given below trace back to one sample, sequenced in a study of blood T cell repertoires in COVID-19. Using immunoSEQ multiplex PCR, the repertoire was profiled, and TCRdb retains in-frame clones only, with some absent. The table lists around 180,000 clones, under 80% of them singletons. Sequenced input: peripheral blood. The receptors here all came from a woman older than 75 with acute or convalescent COVID-19.

CDR3 loop: CASSFRNEQFF. The CDR3, as DNA: TGTGCCAGCAGCTTCCGGAATGAGCAGTTCTTC. This rearrangement joins TRBV7-8 to TRBJ2-1; the D is unclear. Trimming took off 3 bases at V and 7 bases at J, with 4 bases between the two ends. Germline CDR1 SGHVS, CDR2 FQNEAQ. This CDR3 spans 11 amino acids.

This chain links TRBV7-2 with TRBJ2-1, with no clear D. Trimming pared 2 bases from V and 6 bases from J, leaving 11 bases between. In germline, CDR1 is SGHTA, CDR2 FQGNSA. The CDR3 length is 14 residues. CDR3 coding DNA: TGTGCCAGCAGCTTAATTCCAGGTAGCAATGAGCAGTTCTTC. This codes for CASSLIPGSNEQFF.

This clone appeared once. V is TRBV28 and J is TRBJ2-7; tentative D call: TRBD1 (5 bases). V was pared by 8 bases and J by 2 bases, with 25 bases between. The germline V gene encodes CDR1 MDHEN and CDR2 SYDVKM. This CDR3 is 17 amino acids long. CDR3 loop: CASRGQGLITSPYEQYF. The CDR3 region has the DNA TGTGCCAGCCGCGGACAAGGCCTTATAACATCGCCCTACGAGCAGTACTTC. The full variable domain, with the rest looked up from reference TRBV28 and TRBJ2-7, is DVKVTQSSRYLVKRTGEKVFLECVQDMDHENMFWYRQDPGLGLRLIYFSYDVKMKEKGDIPEGYSVSREKKERFSLILESASTNQTSMYLCASRGQGLITSPYEQYFGPGTRLTVT.

The rearrangement uses TRBV6-1 and TRBJ2-1; tentatively, D is TRBD2 (5 bases). Germline V gene data show CDR1 as MNHNS and CDR2 as SASEGT. With 2 bases removed from V and 3 bases from J, the gap between germline ends came to 11 bases. There are 15 residues in the CDR3. This CDR3 reads CASSERSAHYNEQFF. Here the CDR3 DNA reads TGTGCCAGCAGTGAACGTAGCGCGCACTACAATGAGCAGTTCTTC.

The V and J genes are TRBV2 and TRBJ1-2, with TRBD1 identical over 11 bases. J gave up 7 bases and V 6 bases, and 4 bases lay outside the gene matches. The CDR3 loop spans 13 amino acids. Germline V lookup: CDR1 SNHLY, CDR2 FYNNEI. The CDR3 bases are TGTGCCAGCAGCGGACAGGGGGCGATTGGCTACACCTTC. The encoded protein is CASSGQGAIGYTF.

The genes are TRBV18 and TRBJ2-5, with 7 bases fitting TRBD1. The CDR3 loop spans 13 amino acids. Per germline, CDR1 KGHSH and CDR2 LQKENI. Germline trimming cut 3 bases from V and 3 bases from J; bases unmatched to any gene: 1. CDR3 sequence (DNA): TGTGCCAGCTCACCCGGGACAGAAGAGACCCAGTACTTC. It is translated as CASSPGTEETQYF.

This chain links TRBV28 with TRBJ1-2; no clear D gene. Germline CDR1 MDHEN, CDR2 SYDVKM. Trimming cost V 5 bases and J 0 bases, with 7 bases left between them. The length of the CDR3 is 13 residues. The CDR3 DNA reads as TGTGCCAGCAGTGATACATCTAACTATGGCTACACCTTC. This gives the protein CASSDTSNYGYTF.

V is TRBV5-1 and J is TRBJ2-5, with a tentative D call TRBD1 (6 bases). V was pared by 6 bases and J by 4 bases, with 19 bases between. The V gene's germline CDR1 is SGHRS and CDR2 YFSETQ. The CDR3 covers 15 residues. CDR3 sequence (DNA): TGCGCCAGCACCTCAAGAACAGGGAGTGGAGAGACCCAGTACTTC. As protein: CASTSRTGSGETQYF.

This clone was counted between two and nine times. The rearrangement links TRBV10-1 to TRBJ2-7; D is undetermined. Per the germline V gene, CDR1 is WNHNN and CDR2 is SYGVQD (reference sequence). Trimming took 3 bases from V and 2 from J, leaving 5 bases between them. CDR3 length: 12 amino acids. The CDR3 nucleotides read TGCGCCAGCAGTGAACAGCCCTACGAGCAGTACTTC. This sequence encodes CASSEQPYEQYF.

V usage is TRBV7-9 and J usage is TRBJ1-4, with D possibly TRBD1 on 6 matching bases. The V and J ends lost 3 bases and 8 bases respectively, with 25 bases between them. The CDR3 has 18 amino acids. Germline V CDR1 and CDR2: SEHNR, FQNEAQ (reference sequence). CDR3 DNA sequence: TGTGCCAGCAGCTTCCCCTACCAGTCGACAGGCGTAGGGGAAAAACTGTTTTTT. Translated: CASSFPYQSTGVGEKLFF.

The rearrangement joins TRBV10-1 to TRBJ2-2; 7 bases map to TRBD2. The CDR3 loop spans 16 amino acids. Germline V gives CDR1 WNHNN, CDR2 SYGVQD (reference sequence). The trim removed 8 bases at V and 4 bases at J, leaving 13 bases unmatched. The CDR3 bases are TGCGCCAGCTTAGACCTCACTAGCGTTTTCACCGGGGAGCTGTTTTTT. Residues: CASLDLTSVFTGELFF.

CDR3 amino acids: CASSEAGTGDEKLFF. CDR3 coding DNA: TGTGCCAGCAGTGAAGCTGGGACAGGTGATGAAAAACTGTTTTTT. The chain employs TRBV6-1 and TRBJ1-4; 8 nucleotides agree with TRBD1. The CDR3 spans 15 residues. V shed 0 bases and J 6 bases; nucleotides not matched to a gene: 3. The germline CDR1 and CDR2 sequences are MNHNS and SASEGT.

This chain joins TRBV28 and TRBJ2-1; D is uncertain. V lost 7 bases, J lost 5 bases, and 15 bases lay in between. This CDR3 is built from 14 residues. Germline CDR1 is MDHEN and CDR2 is SYDVKM. The CDR3 here is CASTAEQLNNEQFF. In DNA form, the CDR3 reads TGTGCCAGCACGGCGGAGCAACTGAACAATGAGCAGTTCTTC.

The chain joins TRBV6-5 to TRBJ1-3, with 8 nucleotides matching TRBD1. V was pared by 4 bases and J by 4 bases, with 9 bases of the junction left unmatched. Looked up from germline, CDR1 is MNHEY and CDR2 is SVGAGI. The CDR3 has 16 residues. The CDR3 DNA reads TGTGCCAGCAGTTCTCAAGCGAGGACAGGGGGAAACACCATATATTTT. It encodes CASSSQARTGGNTIYF.

This chain links TRBV12-2 with TRBJ2-7; TRBD1, the table's D call, was not compared with the DNA. TRBV12-2 is labeled a pseudogene. The CDR3 sequence is 12 residues long. The CDR3 reads CASRWTLYEQYF. In DNA, the CDR3 is TGTGCAAGCCGGTGGACACTTTACGAGCAGTACTTC.

The chain combines TRBV9 with TRBJ2-3; weak D call: TRBD1 (5 bases). The length of the CDR3 is 12 residues. Trimming took off 4 bases at V and 9 bases at J, with 12 bases between the two ends. Germline V gene data show CDR1 as SGDLS and CDR2 as YYNGEE. The CDR3 region has the DNA TGTGCCAGCAGCCTTCAGGGCGGCACGCAGTATTTT. Its translation: CASSLQGGTQYF.

The chain links TRBV9 to TRBJ1-5; D gene ambiguous. The CDR3 consists of 16 residues. Germline loops: CDR1 SGDLS, CDR2 YYNGEE. V was shortened by 3 bases and J by 2 bases, with 15 bases between the two germline ends. The CDR3 reads CASSEGSSHGNQPQHF. Here the CDR3 DNA reads TGTGCCAGCAGCGAAGGTAGCTCTCATGGCAATCAGCCCCAGCATTTT.

The chain has TRBV5-1 and TRBJ2-7; TRBD2 matches at 15 bases. The length of the CDR3 is 19 residues. The junction had 17 bases not matched to a gene; V was cut back by 4 bases and J by 6 bases. Germline CDR1 is SGHRS and CDR2 is YFSETQ. CDR3 sequence reads: CASSPRWEGTSGRMSEQYF. The CDR3 coding sequence is TGCGCCAGCAGCCCTCGTTGGGAGGGGACTAGCGGGAGGATGAGCGAGCAGTACTTC.